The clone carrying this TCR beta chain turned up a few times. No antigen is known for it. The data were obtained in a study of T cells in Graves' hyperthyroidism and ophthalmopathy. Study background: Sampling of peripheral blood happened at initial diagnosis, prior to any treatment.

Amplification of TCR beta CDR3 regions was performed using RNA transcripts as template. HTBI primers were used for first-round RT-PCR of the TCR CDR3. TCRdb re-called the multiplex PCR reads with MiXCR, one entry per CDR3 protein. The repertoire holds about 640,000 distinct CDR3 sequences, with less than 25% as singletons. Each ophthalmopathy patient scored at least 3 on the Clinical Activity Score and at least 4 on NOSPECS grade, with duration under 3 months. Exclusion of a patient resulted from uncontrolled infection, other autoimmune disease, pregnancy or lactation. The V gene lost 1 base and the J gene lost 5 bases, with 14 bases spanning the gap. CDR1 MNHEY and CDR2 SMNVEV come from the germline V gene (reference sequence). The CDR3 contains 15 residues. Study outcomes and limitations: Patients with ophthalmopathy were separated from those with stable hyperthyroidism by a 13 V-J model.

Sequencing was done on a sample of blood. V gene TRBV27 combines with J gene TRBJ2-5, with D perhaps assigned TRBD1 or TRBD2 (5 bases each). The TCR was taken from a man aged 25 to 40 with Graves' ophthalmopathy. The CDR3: CASSLYRGAEETQYF. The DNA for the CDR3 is TGTGCCAGCAGTTTATATAGGGGAGCCGAGGAGACCCAGTACTTC.